This T cell receptor (beta chain) appears in the sequencing data of a study of T cell responses to AZD1222 COVID-19 vaccine. Points on this clone: Its antigen is undetermined.

The data were produced by immunoSEQ multiplex PCR, yet TCRdb's version contains in-frame clones alone and is incomplete. The table lists about 97,000 clones, over 75% of them singletons, with over 2.5% in the top ten. Points from the study as a whole: The sample set comprised mostly white British donors with more females, and clonal diversity was possibly underestimated.

This material consisted of peripheral blood, taken on day 0 of AZD1222 vaccination. The TCR sequence derives from an adult in good health.

CDR3 in DNA: TGTGCCAGCAGCTTGGAAGGGTCTGGAAACACCATATATTTT. Its translation is CASSLEGSGNTIYF. The rearrangement uses TRBV5-4 and TRBJ1-3; D is uncertain. V shed 0 bases and J shed 1 base, with 5 bases lying between them. The CDR3 has 14 amino acids. The V gene's germline CDR1 is SGHNT and CDR2 YYREEE (reference sequence).